This TCR beta chain comes out of a study of blood T cell repertoires in COVID-19. In this sample, this clone turned up a few times. Clones were sequenced by immunoSEQ multiplex PCR, and TCRdb holds only the in-frame ones, with some missing. The top ten hold under 9% of the sample, which has 150,000 to 200,000 clones, approximately 82% seen once. The origin of this receptor is a woman between 40 and 50 years old with COVID-19, enrolled during active disease. Source material: peripheral blood.

CDR3 sequence reads: CASSAGTNSYEQYF. For the CDR3, the DNA is TGTGCCAGCAGCGCCGGGACAAACTCCTACGAGCAGTACTTC. This chain connects TRBV2 to TRBJ2-7; D might be TRBD1 (6 bases). The ends were cut back, 6 bases at V and 0 bases at J, with 12 bases in the middle. The CDR3 has 14 residues. Germline loops: CDR1 SNHLY, CDR2 FYNNEI.